Shown below are 11 T cell receptor beta chains from a single sample sequenced in a study (dated by TCRdb to 2014 to 2015). Libraries were prepared through 5' RACE. Sequencing took place on an Illumina MiSeq. TCRdb passed the public sequencing reads through fastp at Q25 and MiXCR, retaining productive beta sequences. Each record represents a unique CDR3 protein, reported with the most common genes and DNA among its rows. Present in this sample are over 25,000 distinct CDR3 sequences, approximately 24% of which were seen just once. The biggest ten clones account for approximately 3.7% of the sample. The specimen sequenced was naive CD4+ T cells sorted from a lymph node. The meaning of the sample's cell subset or site label: naive CD4+ T cells, CD4+CD45RA+CD25-. The receptors originated from a female donor with breast cancer.

The rearrangement links TRBV7-7 to TRBJ2-7; 13 bases line up with TRBD2. The V gene end was trimmed by 5 bases and the J gene end by 3 bases; junction bases not matched to a gene: 4. Germline loops: CDR1 SSHAT, CDR2 FNYEAQ (reference sequence). This CDR3 has 15 amino acids. CDR3 DNA sequence: TGTGCCAGCAGCCCACTAGCGGGAGGGATCTACGAGCAGTACTTC. This codes for CASSPLAGGIYEQYF.

This clonotype came up a few times. The J gene is TRBJ1-2, the V gene TRBV18; 9 positions match TRBD1. The V gene's germline CDR1 is KGHSH and CDR2 LQKENI. The V gene end was trimmed by 3 bases and the J gene end by 8 bases; junction bases not matched to a gene: 7. The CDR3 contains 14 residues. The CDR3: CASSPGTGTDGYTF. In DNA, the CDR3 is TGTGCCAGCTCACCTGGGACAGGGACGGACGGCTACACCTTC.

This sequence joins TRBV5-1 and TRBJ2-1, with 14 bases that match TRBD2. The CDR3 covers 18 residues. J lost 5 bases, V lost 4 bases, and 11 bases had no gene match. Germline values: CDR1 SGHRS, CDR2 YFSETQ. The CDR3 nucleotides read TGCGCCAGCAGCCCGCAGACTAGCGGGGGGGCATCCCACAATGAGCAGTTCTTC. Its translation is CASSPQTSGGASHNEQFF. Full variable domain (missing parts from reference TRBV5-1 and TRBJ2-1): KAGVTQTPRYLIKTRGQQVTLSCSPISGHRSVSWYQQTPGQGLQFLFEYFSETQRNKGNFPGRFSGRQFSNSRSEMNVSTLELGDSALYLCASSPQTSGGASHNEQFFGPGTRLTVL.

This clonotype was seen many times. V usage is TRBV29-1 and J usage is TRBJ2-3; 16 nucleotides align to TRBD2. CDR3 length equals 18 residues. The germline CDR1 and CDR2 sequences are SQVTM and ANQGSEA. Trimming at V came to 7 bases and at J to 4 bases, leaving 14 bases not matched to a gene. The CDR3 coding sequence is TGCAGCGCTGCCTCCGGGACTAGCGGGAGGGCCCTCGCAGATACGCAGTATTTT. Residues: CSAASGTSGRALADTQYF.

In this sample, this clonotype turned up a few times. The rearrangement joins TRBV3-1 to TRBJ2-1; D is tentatively TRBD1 or TRBD2 (6 bases each). Germline V CDR1 and CDR2: LGHDT, YNNKEL (reference sequence). The CDR3 extends over 17 amino acids. V lost 4 bases, J lost 0 bases, and 16 bases lay in between. The CDR3 nucleotides read TGTGCCAGCAGCCCGCGCCCGGGGGCTAGCTCCTACAATGAGCAGTTCTTC. It is translated as CASSPRPGASSYNEQFF.

With regard to this clonotype: Given a much more abundant clone one base away, this may be a read error. CDR3 sequence: CTSSGPDFTYGYTF. The CDR3 coding sequence is TGTACCAGCAGTGGCCCAGATTTTACCTATGGCTACACCTTC. The V gene is TRBV9, the J gene TRBJ1-2; D is unresolved. Germline V gene lookup returns CDR1 SGDLS and CDR2 YYNGEE. The CDR3 totals 14 residues.

The table lists this clonotype with a few counts. V and J are TRBV7-2 and TRBJ2-7; no clear D gene. Deletions cut 5 bases from V and 0 bases from J, with 5 bases between. Germline CDR1 and CDR2: SGHTA and FQGNSA. CDR3 size: 12 residues. In nucleotides, the CDR3 is TGTGCCAGCAGCCCTAGCTCCTACGAGCAGTACTTC. Amino acid sequence: CASSPSSYEQYF.

This clonotype was seen repeatedly, ten times or more. V is TRBV9 and J is TRBJ2-5; 10 bases agree with TRBD1. The germline V gene has CDR1 SGDLS and CDR2 YYNGEE. This CDR3 spans 21 amino acids. After removal of 0 bases from V and 2 bases from J, the junction contained 19 bases not matched to a gene. In nucleotides, the CDR3 is TGTGCCAGCAGCGTAGTGGACAGGGGGACCCTTGCCCGGACGGAACAAGAGACCCAGTACTTC. This codes for CASSVVDRGTLARTEQETQYF.

In its sample, this clonotype ranks as medium-sized. The chain couples TRBV6-2 or TRBV6-3 to TRBJ2-5; maybe TRBD2 (5 bases). The V end lost 5 bases, the J end lost 10 bases, and 14 bases lay between the germline ends. The CDR3 covers 12 residues. Per the germline V gene, CDR1 is MNHEY and CDR2 is SVGEGT. This CDR3 is CASSNSEYSQYF. CDR3 bases: TGTGCCAGCAGTAATAGCGAGTACAGCCAGTACTTC.

This chain connects TRBV4-1 to TRBJ2-6; D is unclear. Trimming left V 1 base short and J 0 bases short, with 4 bases between. Germline lookup yields CDR1 MGHRA and CDR2 YSYEKL. This CDR3 has 15 amino acids. The CDR3 coding sequence is TGCGCCAGCAGCCAAGTCCCCTCTGGGGCCAACGTCCTGACTTTC. It translates to CASSQVPSGANVLTF.

This sequence joins TRBV5-4 and TRBJ1-5; D is unclear. CDR1 is SGHNT and CDR2 is YYREEE in the germline V gene (reference sequence). Trimming pared 0 bases from V and 1 base from J, leaving 8 bases between. The CDR3 is 15 residues long. CDR3 sequence: CASSLDGRSNQPQHF. The CDR3 nucleotides are TGTGCCAGCAGCTTGGACGGCAGGAGCAATCAGCCCCAGCATTTT. The variable domain in full, with the rest retrieved from reference TRBV5-4 and TRBJ1-5, is ETGVTQSPTHLIKTRGQQVTLRCSSQSGHNTVSWYQQALGQGPQFIFQYYREEENGRGNFPPRFSGLQFPNYSSELNVNALELDDSALYLCASSLDGRSNQPQHFGDGTRLSIL.